Each of the 15 T cell receptor beta chains below was sequenced from the same sample in a study of OX40 agonist ivuxolimab in advanced cancers. TCRdb keeps only in-frame clones here, not all; method: immunoSEQ multiplex PCR. Of around 41,000 clones in the sample, around 89% were seen once. The source material was CD4+ or CD8+ T cells sorted from blood, sampled in a trial of the OX40 agonist ivuxolimab. Source of these receptors: an adult with an advanced solid tumor such as melanoma, head and neck, liver or kidney cancer.

This rearrangement joins TRBV6-1 to TRBJ1-1; tentative D call: TRBD1 (5 bases). Trimming left V 6 bases short and J 1 base short, with 15 bases between. The CDR3 length is 15 residues. In germline, CDR1 is MNHNS, CDR2 SASEGT. The DNA of the CDR3 is TGTGCCAGCAGGGGGGTGGGGAGAGGGAACACTGAAGCTTTCTTT. Amino acid sequence: CASRGVGRGNTEAFF.

This chain joins TRBV11-3 and TRBJ1-1, with D unresolved. V was trimmed by 5 bases and J by 10 bases, leaving 14 bases between them. Germline CDR1 and CDR2: SGHNT and YENEEA. CDR3 length: 12 residues. CDR3 nucleotides: TGTGCCAGCAGCCAGGAGGGTTTAGGAGCTTTCTTT. It is translated as CASSQEGLGAFF.

V usage is TRBV5-5 and J usage is TRBJ1-6; D not certain. The CDR3 has 17 residues. CDR1 and CDR2 from the germline V gene are SGHKS and YYEKEE (reference sequence). Trimming shortened V by 6 bases and J by 0 bases, and 16 bases separated the two germline ends. CDR3: CASTPAGYDSYNSPLHF. CDR3 nucleotides: TGTGCCAGCACCCCGGCAGGATATGACTCCTATAATTCACCCCTCCACTTT.

The chain links TRBV19 to TRBJ1-1, with D uncertain. V was pared by 5 bases and J by 10 bases, with 14 bases between. Germline values: CDR1 LNHDA, CDR2 SQIVND (reference sequence). The CDR3 runs to 12 residues. CDR3 amino acids: CASSVVSGRAFF. As DNA, the CDR3 is TGTGCCAGTAGTGTCGTCTCAGGTCGAGCTTTCTTT.

This chain connects TRBV29-1 to TRBJ1-1, with a tentative D call TRBD1 (5 bases). Germline V gene lookup returns CDR1 SQVTM and CDR2 ANQGSEA. V lost 6 bases and J lost 4, with 18 bases in between. The CDR3 is made up of 14 amino acids. CDR3 protein: CSVVEADRGTEAFF. CDR3 nucleotides: TGCAGCGTAGTTGAGGCGGATAGGGGCACTGAAGCTTTCTTT.

This clone was picked up one time. The chain combines TRBV4-2 with TRBJ2-1; the D gene is possibly TRBD2 (7 bases). The CDR3 contains 18 residues. V was clipped by 3 bases and J by 2 bases, with 20 bases between them. CDR1 is LGHNA and CDR2 is YNFKEQ in the germline V gene. The CDR3 DNA follows: TGTGCCAGCAGCCAGGAAGGGGTAGGAGGGGGGGCCTACAATGAGCAGTTCTTC. Amino acid sequence: CASSQEGVGGGAYNEQFF.

This clone was seen a handful of times. The gene calls are TRBV7-2 and TRBJ1-2; 9 bases are shared with TRBD1. The CDR3 runs 13 residues. The V segment lost 4 bases and the J segment 7 bases; nucleotides outside the gene matches: 4. Germline V CDR1 and CDR2: SGHTA, FQGNSA. CDR3 sequence: CASSSGQGTGYTF. The CDR3 DNA sequence: TGTGCCAGCAGCTCCGGACAGGGGACTGGCTACACCTTC.

The chain carries TRBV19 and TRBJ1-1, with D perhaps matching TRBD1 (6 bases). This CDR3 spans 16 amino acids. V gave up 0 bases and J gave up 1 base, with 12 bases separating them. Per the germline V gene, CDR1 is LNHDA and CDR2 is SQIVND (reference sequence). The CDR3 bases are TGTGCCAGTAGTATAGAAGGGGGACGAACGAACACTGAAGCTTTCTTT. Its translation is CASSIEGGRTNTEAFF.

This chain links TRBV5-1 with TRBJ2-2; D might be TRBD2 (5 bases). The germline V and J ends were trimmed by 4 bases and 5 bases, with 15 bases remaining between them. Germline loops: CDR1 SGHRS, CDR2 YFSETQ. CDR3 size: 15 residues. The CDR3 DNA sequence: TGCGCCAGCAGCCCCGGGATGCCGCGGACCGGGGAGCTGTTTTTT. Amino acids: CASSPGMPRTGELFF.

The sample holds one count of this clone. The J gene is TRBJ2-7, the V gene TRBV11-2; TRBD2 matches at 9 bases. J was trimmed by 4 bases and V by 3 bases; bases with no gene match: 4. Germline values: CDR1 SGHAT, CDR2 FQNNGV. This CDR3 has 14 residues. Here the CDR3 reads CASSLAGGPYEQYF. CDR3 in DNA: TGTGCCAGCAGCTTGGCGGGGGGGCCTTACGAGCAGTACTTC.

V usage is TRBV19 and J usage is TRBJ2-1; 8 positions match TRBD2. The CDR3 has 13 amino acids. The V gene's germline CDR1 is LNHDA and CDR2 SQIVND (reference sequence). The J segment lost 12 bases and the V segment lost 1 base, leaving 5 bases of the junction unmatched. CDR3 amino acids: CASSIAASGRQFF. The CDR3, as DNA: TGTGCCAGTAGTATAGCGGCCAGCGGGAGGCAGTTCTTC.

V usage is TRBV5-8 and J usage is TRBJ2-6; D is undetermined. The germline gives CDR1 SGHTS, CDR2 YDEGEE. Trimming pared 4 bases from V and 5 bases from J, leaving 13 bases between. CDR3 size: 15 residues. CDR3: CASSGPIPRANVLTF. DNA for the CDR3: TGTGCCAGCAGCGGCCCCATCCCAAGGGCCAACGTCCTGACTTTC.

The CDR3 sequence: CASSLFGGGTGGNEQFF. The DNA of the CDR3 is TGTGCCAGCAGCTTATTCGGTGGTGGGACAGGGGGCAATGAGCAGTTCTTC. The rearrangement uses TRBV7-2 and TRBJ2-1; TRBD1 agrees at 11 bases. The CDR3 is 17 residues long. Looked up from germline, CDR1 is SGHTA and CDR2 is FQGNSA. V shed 2 bases and J 6 bases; nucleotides not matched to a gene: 9.

The V and J genes are TRBV9 and TRBJ1-2; D uncertain. This CDR3 has 14 residues. CDR1 and CDR2 (germline): SGDLS, YYNGEE. Trimming cost V 4 bases and J 4 bases, with 14 bases left between them. CDR3 in DNA: TGTGCCAGCAGCCCCTATGGATCAGGCTATGGCTACACCTTC. Translated, it gives CASSPYGSGYGYTF.

V gene TRBV7-2 combines with J gene TRBJ2-1; 7 bases are shared with TRBD2. The CDR3 consists of 14 residues. Trimming took 5 bases from V and 4 from J; bases not matched to a gene: 5. Germline-derived CDR1 and CDR2 are SGHTA and FQGNSA. The CDR3 DNA follows: TGTGCCAGCAGCCCCGGGACTACTTACAATGAGCAGTTCTTC. Protein: CASSPGTTYNEQFF.